The 32 T cell receptor beta chains given below trace back to one sample, sequenced in a study of T cell responses to AZD1222 COVID-19 vaccine. Clones were sequenced by immunoSEQ multiplex PCR, and TCRdb holds only the in-frame ones, with some missing. This table has 95,000 to 110,000 clones, about 87% appearing once. Sequencing was performed on peripheral blood, taken on day 0 of AZD1222 vaccination. Receptors were obtained from an adult in good health.

V gene TRBV7-8 combines with J gene TRBJ2-2, with D tentatively TRBD2 (5 bases). Per the germline V gene, CDR1 is SGHVS and CDR2 is FQNEAQ. This CDR3 has 14 residues. The V gene lost 4 bases and the J gene lost 5 bases, with 11 bases spanning the gap. The CDR3 DNA follows: TGTGCCAGCAGCTCAGGACTCGGAACCGGGGAGCTGTTTTTT. Protein: CASSSGLGTGELFF.

There are a few counts of this clone. The rearrangement joins TRBV9 to TRBJ1-2; D gene unclear. The CDR3 sequence is 14 residues long. Germline loops: CDR1 SGDLS, CDR2 YYNGEE. The V end was cut by 0 bases, the J end by 4 bases, with 10 bases between. The CDR3 DNA reads TGTGCCAGCAGCGTAGATCCGGAGGGCTATGGCTACACCTTC. Amino acids: CASSVDPEGYGYTF.

Only a few counts were recorded for this clone. This rearrangement joins TRBV9 to TRBJ2-5, with D perhaps given as TRBD1 or TRBD2 (5 bases each). The V and J ends lost 4 bases and 2 bases respectively, with 9 bases between them. The V gene's germline CDR1 is SGDLS and CDR2 YYNGEE. The CDR3 contains 13 residues. The CDR3 loop reads CASSPWGQETQYF. The CDR3 DNA is TGTGCCAGCAGCCCCTGGGGGCAAGAGACCCAGTACTTC.

The chain employs TRBV18 and TRBJ2-2; 7 positions agree with TRBD2. The CDR3 has 15 amino acids. V dropped 2 bases and J dropped 1; count of bases not matched to a gene: 1. Germline loops: CDR1 KGHSH, CDR2 LQKENI. DNA of the CDR3: TGTGCCAGCTCACCAGCTAGCGGGAACACCGGGGAGCTGTTTTTT. Its translation is CASSPASGNTGELFF.

The rearrangement joins TRBV7-8 to TRBJ1-5; D remains unclear. CDR1 and CDR2 from the germline V gene are SGHVS and FQNEAQ. Trimming shortened V by 4 bases and J by 3 bases, and 13 bases separated the two germline ends. There are 15 residues in the CDR3. DNA for the CDR3: TGTGCCAGCAGCTCCACCAAGACGACCAATCAGCCCCAGCATTTT. Encoded protein: CASSSTKTTNQPQHF.

V usage is TRBV6-5 and J usage is TRBJ2-1; 7 bases match TRBD1. Germline lookup yields CDR1 MNHEY and CDR2 SVGAGI. V shed 5 bases and J 12 bases; nucleotides not matched to a gene: 13. The CDR3 consists of 14 residues. The CDR3 here is CASSPLQGPQGQFF. In DNA form, the CDR3 reads TGTGCCAGCAGTCCTTTACAGGGGCCACAGGGGCAGTTCTTC.

The CDR3 here is CASSESQVRSNQPQHF. The DNA for the CDR3 is TGTGCCAGTAGTGAATCACAGGTCAGGAGCAATCAGCCCCAGCATTTT. The chain links TRBV19 to TRBJ1-5; D possibly corresponds to TRBD1 (5 bases). The ends were cut back, 5 bases at V and 1 base at J, with 15 bases in the middle. This CDR3 spans 16 amino acids. Germline CDR1 is LNHDA and CDR2 is SQIVND (reference sequence).

The V gene is TRBV5-3, the J gene TRBJ2-1; a possible D gene is TRBD2 (6 bases). TRBV5-3 is annotated as an ORF whose role is uncertain. The CDR3 has 15 residues. The V end was cut by 5 bases, the J end by 6 bases, with 18 bases between. The CDR3 DNA reads as TGTGCCAGAAGGGTAGTCCGGGACTCTGGCAATGAGCAGTTCTTC. Protein sequence: CARRVVRDSGNEQFF.

The J gene is TRBJ2-5, the V gene TRBV6-6, with 12 bases matching TRBD1. Germline assignment: CDR1 MNHNY and CDR2 SVGAGI (reference sequence). Trimming took 5 bases from V and 5 from J; bases not matched to a gene: 9. CDR3 length: 16 residues. The CDR3 region is CASSKPGTGGGETQYF. CDR3 bases: TGTGCCAGCAGTAAACCCGGGACAGGGGGCGGGGAGACCCAGTACTTC.

This clone was detected once. This chain joins TRBV3-1 (or the pseudogene TRBV3-2) and TRBJ2-5; TRBD2 is a possible D gene (5 bases). The CDR3 extends over 14 amino acids. CDR1 is LGHDT and CDR2 is YNNKEL in the germline V gene (reference sequence). Deletions cut 1 base from V and 5 bases from J, with 11 bases between. CDR3 nucleotides: TGTGCCAGCAGCCAAGTCATAGGCGGGGAGACCCAGTACTTC. It codes for CASSQVIGGETQYF.

The chain recombines TRBV2 with TRBJ1-1; D is ambiguous. This CDR3 is 13 amino acids long. V was shortened by 8 bases and J by 0 bases, with 10 bases between the two germline ends. Germline V gives CDR1 SNHLY, CDR2 FYNNEI. The CDR3 loop is CASHSTMNTEAFF. The CDR3 DNA reads as TGTGCCAGCCACTCCACCATGAACACTGAAGCTTTCTTT.

The rearrangement joins TRBV27 to TRBJ2-1; TRBD1 matches at 7 bases. Germline values: CDR1 MNHEY, CDR2 SMNVEV (reference sequence). Germline trimming cut 3 bases from V and 7 bases from J; bases unmatched to any gene: 3. The CDR3 totals 13 residues. The CDR3 coding sequence is TGTGCCAGCAGTTTCACGGACAGGAATGAGCAGTTCTTC. As protein: CASSFTDRNEQFF.

The chain combines TRBV6-5 with TRBJ2-1; maybe TRBD2 (5 bases). V lost 6 bases to trimming and J lost 0 bases, with 9 bases between them. Per the germline V gene, CDR1 is MNHEY and CDR2 is SVGAGI. The CDR3 spans 14 residues. The DNA of the CDR3 is TGTGCCAGCAGAGCGGACTTCTCCTACAATGAGCAGTTCTTC. This sequence encodes CASRADFSYNEQFF.

The V and J genes are TRBV15 and TRBJ1-1, with 7 bases matching TRBD1. Germline values: CDR1 LNHNV, CDR2 YYDKDF (reference sequence). V lost 4 bases to trimming and J lost 5 bases; unmatched junction nucleotides: 7. The CDR3 runs 14 residues. CDR3 DNA sequence: TGTGCCACCAGCAAACCGGGACAGAGAACTGAAGCTTTCTTT. Translating it yields CATSKPGQRTEAFF. The complete variable domain, with remaining parts taken from reference TRBV15 and TRBJ1-1, reads DAMVIQNPRYQVTQFGKPVTLSCSQTLNHNVMYWYQQKSSQAPKLLFHYYDKDFNNEADTPDNFQSRRPNTSFCFLDIRSPGLGDTAMYLCATSKPGQRTEAFFGQGTRLTVV.

The CDR3, as DNA: TGTGCCAGCAGCGCTCGGGACGGTAGCTCCTACGAGCAGTACTTC. Residues: CASSARDGSSYEQYF. The V gene is TRBV7-9, the J gene TRBJ2-7; D may match TRBD1 or TRBD2 (5 bases each). V was clipped by 5 bases and J by 0 bases, with 14 bases between them. The CDR3 covers 15 residues. Germline loops: CDR1 SEHNR, CDR2 FQNEAQ (reference sequence).

This chain connects TRBV15 to TRBJ1-5; D gene uncertain. Germline V gene data show CDR1 as LNHNV and CDR2 as YYDKDF (reference sequence). V lost 0 bases and J 2 bases, leaving 5 bases between the germline ends. There are 14 residues in the CDR3. CDR3 coding DNA: TGTGCCACCAGCAGAGATCGCCGCAATCAGCCCCAGCATTTT. It codes for CATSRDRRNQPQHF.

This chain uses TRBV7-2 with TRBJ2-7, with D hard to call. Looked up from germline, CDR1 is SGHTA and CDR2 is FQGNSA. This CDR3 contains 14 residues. The V end lost 4 bases, the J end lost 4 bases, and 14 bases lay between the germline ends. This CDR3 is CASSSTPHLYEQYF. For the CDR3, the DNA is TGTGCCAGCAGCTCGACACCACACCTGTACGAGCAGTACTTC. Based on the CDR3 plus reference TRBV7-2 and TRBJ2-7, the full variable domain is GAGVSQSPSNKVTEKGKDVELRCDPISGHTALYWYRQSLGQGLEFLIYFQGNSAPDKSGLPSDRFSAERTGGSVSTLTIQRTQQEDSAVYLCASSSTPHLYEQYFGPGTRLTVT.

J is TRBJ1-5 and V is TRBV2, with D maybe TRBD1 (6 bases). The CDR3 runs to 17 residues. Trimming left V 7 bases short and J 0 bases short, with 19 bases between. Germline CDR1 and CDR2: SNHLY and FYNNEI. In DNA form, the CDR3 reads TGTGCCAGCACCTACTGGGGGCCGGGATTTAGCAATCAGCCCCAGCATTTT. This encodes CASTYWGPGFSNQPQHF.

The chain is built from TRBV7-2 and TRBJ2-1, with TRBD2 matching 8 bases. Germline trimming cut 4 bases from V and 4 bases from J; bases unmatched to any gene: 6. The CDR3 totals 15 residues. Germline V gene lookup returns CDR1 SGHTA and CDR2 FQGNSA. The CDR3 DNA sequence: TGTGCCAGCAGCTCAAGCGGGGGCCAGTACAATGAGCAGTTCTTC. Translating gives CASSSSGGQYNEQFF.

The chain links TRBV6-4 to TRBJ1-2; 10 bases fit TRBD1. J was trimmed by 7 bases and V by 9 bases; bases with no gene match: 8. There are 13 residues in the CDR3. Germline CDR1 and CDR2: MRHNA and SNTAGT. CDR3 residues: CARRTGGSSGYTF. In DNA form, the CDR3 reads TGTGCCAGGAGGACAGGGGGTTCTAGTGGCTACACCTTC.

V gene TRBV7-8 combines with J gene TRBJ1-5, with D uncertain. V was shortened by 3 bases and J by 4 bases, with 10 bases between the two germline ends. This CDR3 has 14 residues. In germline, CDR1 is SGHVS, CDR2 FQNEAQ. The CDR3 region is CASSLGSMNQPQHF. The CDR3 DNA sequence: TGTGCCAGCAGCTTGGGGAGTATGAATCAGCCCCAGCATTTT.

The chain joins TRBV9 to TRBJ2-7, with D maybe TRBD1 (6 bases). Deletions cut 0 bases from V and 6 bases from J, with 13 bases between. This CDR3 comprises 14 residues. The V gene's germline CDR1 is SGDLS and CDR2 YYNGEE. CDR3 nucleotides: TGTGCCAGCAGCGTAGGGGGGACACTCGGCGAGCAGTACTTC. Its translation: CASSVGGTLGEQYF. Using reference TRBV9 and TRBJ2-7 for the parts outside the CDR3, the full variable domain is DSGVTQTPKHLITATGQRVTLRCSPRSGDLSVYWYQQSLDQGLQFLIQYYNGEERAKGNILERFSAQQFPDLHSELNLSSLELGDSALYFCASSVGGTLGEQYFGPGTRLTVT.

The chain links TRBV7-8 to TRBJ2-1; 7 positions match TRBD2. The J segment lost 14 bases and the V segment lost 0 bases, leaving 7 bases of the junction unmatched. Germline values: CDR1 SGHVS, CDR2 FQNEAQ. This CDR3 comprises 13 residues. The CDR3 nucleotides are TGTGCCAGCAGCTTAGCGCTGGGACGGGAGGAGTTCTTC. This codes for CASSLALGREEFF.

J is TRBJ2-5 and V is TRBV7-6; D is unclear. The ends were cut back, 0 bases at V and 8 bases at J, with 10 bases in the middle. The CDR3 loop spans 13 amino acids. Per the germline V gene, CDR1 is SGHVS and CDR2 is FNYEAQ. CDR3 protein: CASSLAPWDTQYF. The CDR3 DNA sequence: TGTGCCAGCAGCTTAGCGCCTTGGGATACCCAGTACTTC.

The chain recombines TRBV18 with TRBJ2-7; no firm D call. V shed 3 bases and J shed 4 bases, with 25 bases lying between them. The germline V gene has CDR1 KGHSH and CDR2 LQKENI. The CDR3 has 18 amino acids. The CDR3 bases are TGTGCCAGCTCACCTCGTCGAGGTGTTGGAACAAGACCTTACGAGCAGTACTTC. It is translated as CASSPRRGVGTRPYEQYF.

In its sample, this clone was seen a few times. The chain combines TRBV27 with TRBJ2-5, with 8 nucleotides matching TRBD1. This CDR3 is built from 15 residues. Losses at the gene ends were 4 bases for V and 5 bases for J; bases not matched to a gene: 9. Germline CDR1 is MNHEY and CDR2 is SMNVEV (reference sequence). Here the CDR3 reads CASSSTPGGQETQYF. The CDR3 DNA reads as TGTGCCAGCAGTTCCACCCCAGGGGGCCAGGAGACCCAGTACTTC.

This chain connects TRBV15 to TRBJ2-7; 7 positions agree with TRBD2. CDR1 is LNHNV, CDR2 YYDKDF, per germline (reference sequence). The junction had 11 bases not matched to a gene; V was cut back by 2 bases and J by 4 bases. The CDR3 covers 16 residues. The chain's CDR3 is CATSRSLGAGEYEQYF. CDR3 nucleotide sequence: TGTGCCACCAGCAGATCCCTAGGGGCGGGAGAGTACGAGCAGTACTTC.

This chain's CDR3 is CASSLVTSERDTQYF. CDR3 nucleotide sequence: TGTGCCAGCAGCTTAGTGACTAGCGAGAGAGATACGCAGTATTTT. V and J are TRBV7-2 and TRBJ2-3; TRBD2 aligns across 8 bases. Germline V gene lookup returns CDR1 SGHTA and CDR2 FQGNSA. V shed 1 base and J 5 bases; nucleotides not matched to a gene: 5. This CDR3 comprises 15 residues.

The chain recombines TRBV24-1 with TRBJ1-2; D perhaps matches TRBD1 (5 bases). The CDR3 totals 14 residues. Germline V gene lookup returns CDR1 KGHDR and CDR2 SFDVKD. V was pared by 5 bases and J by 4 bases, with 13 bases between. The CDR3: CATSGRGMAYGYTF. The CDR3 DNA sequence: TGTGCCACCAGTGGTCGGGGGATGGCCTATGGCTACACCTTC.

V is TRBV18 and J is TRBJ1-5, with TRBD1 matching 8 bases. There are 15 residues in the CDR3. Trimming cost V 0 bases and J 2 bases; bases outside gene matches: 0. CDR1 and CDR2 from the germline V gene are KGHSH and LQKENI. The CDR3 loop is CASSPPDRGNQPQHF. CDR3 DNA sequence: TGTGCCAGCTCACCACCGGACAGGGGCAATCAGCCCCAGCATTTT.

The chain joins TRBV11-2 to TRBJ2-1; no firm D call. V lost 1 base and J lost 4, with 2 bases in between. Per the germline V gene, CDR1 is SGHAT and CDR2 is FQNNGV. The CDR3 sequence is 12 residues long. The CDR3 bases are TGTGCCAGCAGCTTAGTTTACAATGAGCAGTTCTTC. It specifies CASSLVYNEQFF.

CDR3 sequence reads: CASRNKGQNYGYTF. CDR3 DNA: TGCGCCAGCAGAAACAAGGGACAGAACTATGGCTACACCTTC. This chain joins TRBV4-3 and TRBJ1-2; 7 bases fit TRBD1. The CDR3 totals 14 residues. Germline values: CDR1 LGHNA, CDR2 YSLEER. V was clipped by 6 bases and J by 2 bases; unmatched bases: 6.